The 2 T cell receptor beta chains in this list originate from one sample, sequenced in a study of chemoradiotherapy in HPV16-positive cancers. Clones were sequenced by immunoSEQ multiplex PCR, and TCRdb holds only the in-frame ones, with some missing. The table records about 17,000 clones, roughly nine tenths of them present only once. The sequencing used blood, collected from a patient who underwent chemoradiotherapy. These receptors all stem from a human donor with HPV-associated anogenital cancer.

V is TRBV5-6 and J is TRBJ1-6; D not certain. Germline V gene sequence: CDR1 SGHDT, CDR2 YYEEEE. The CDR3 has 15 amino acids. V was shortened by 4 bases and J by 7 bases, with 15 bases between the two germline ends. CDR3 sequence (DNA): TGTGCCAGCAGCGTGGCCAGCTTGTGGAATTCACCCCTCCACTTT. It specifies CASSVASLWNSPLHF.

V gene TRBV15 combines with J gene TRBJ1-5; TRBD1 agrees at 9 bases. The CDR3 is 15 amino acids. The J segment lost 9 bases and the V segment lost 0 bases, leaving 6 bases of the junction unmatched. Germline CDR1 LNHNV, CDR2 YYDKDF (reference sequence). The CDR3 nucleotides are TGTGCCACCAGCAGAGATCGACAGGGGGGTCGGCCCCAGCATTTT. Amino acids: CATSRDRQGGRPQHF. Variable domain in full (rest from reference TRBV15 and TRBJ1-5): DAMVIQNPRYQVTQFGKPVTLSCSQTLNHNVMYWYQQKSSQAPKLLFHYYDKDFNNEADTPDNFQSRRPNTSFCFLDIRSPGLGDTAMYLCATSRDRQGGRPQHFGDGTRLSIL.